A selection of T cell receptor beta chains follows, all from one sample in a study of tumor and adjacent non-tumor tissue in lung cancer. Via MiXCR, TCRdb re-called the multiplex PCR reads, giving one row per CDR3 protein. The sample carries about 75,000 distinct CDR3 sequences, roughly 80% recorded once. What was sequenced was lung tumor tissue. These receptors all stem from a woman aged 50 to 65 with non-small cell lung cancer. CDR3s leave out the opening cysteine and the closing phenylalanine or tryptophan. Size values are once, few and many counts, or a class for expanded clones, and some rows have none.

j_gene | v_gene | abundance | CDR3aa
TRBJ2-4 | TRBV10-3 | - | AISVNRGDIQY
TRBJ2-2 | TRBV29-1 | - | SARLPPANTGEPF
TRBJ2-5 | TRBV10-3 | - | AIGPGRETRY
TRBJ1-2 | TRBV7-9 | many | ASAAGKVVDGYT
TRBJ2-4 | TRBV29-1 | - | GVEDRGGLANSIQY
TRBJ2-1 | TRBV10-1 | - | ASQEGGTVQNDQF
TRBJ1-1 | TRBV20-1 | many | SAAPRITEAF
TRBJ2-1 | TRBV20-1 | - | SAPSFQGNEQF
TRBJ2-7 | TRBV12-3/TRBV12-4 | - | ASSLRLADPYEQY
TRBJ2-1 | TRBV4-2 | - | ASSQEGGGGPYNEQL
TRBJ2-1 | TRBV12-3/TRBV12-4 | many | ASSIRDEQF
TRBJ2-1 | TRBV11-2 | once | ASSLESRQGLTEQF
TRBJ2-1 | TRBV9 | - | ASSVEGGRDNEQF
TRBJ2-7 | TRBV11-2 | - | ASSTVTGCTYEQY
TRBJ2-2 | TRBV11-3 | - | ASASEYTGELL
- | TRBV29-1 | - | SVEGASWAPGAEQF
TRBJ2-5 | TRBV5-4 | - | ASSPGGASAGTQY
TRBJ2-7 | TRBV11-2 | - | GSSLHRDGRASFEQY
TRBJ2-7 | TRBV28 | - | ASNFLRESYEQY
TRBJ2-7 | TRBV12-3/TRBV12-4 | - | AGSLRSESSYEQY
TRBJ1-1 | TRBV10-1 | - | ASSRQGSNTEAF
TRBJ2-2 | TRBV10-3 | - | AISVISGNTGELF
TRBJ2-7 | TRBV6-1 | - | ASSEDGTYASYEQY
TRBJ2-1 | TRBV19 | - | ASSTGLAGGYNEQF
TRBJ1-2 | TRBV29-1 | - | RVGAGSAYGYT
TRBJ1-1 | TRBV20-1 | - | CGWRGFDLEAS
TRBJ2-7 | TRBV20-1 | few | SVGGTSGIYEQY
TRBJ2-2 | TRBV10-3 | - | AISDRLAGESGGTGELF
TRBJ2-1 | TRBV11-2 | - | ASSSGSADIDQF
TRBJ1-2 | TRBV5-1 | - | ASSGLTVDDYGYT
TRBJ2-1 | TRBV7-9 | - | ASSGYYSFNEQF
TRBJ2-7 | TRBV5-5 | - | VSSLERGGHYEQY
TRBJ2-1 | TRBV6-5 | many | ASTRTSGRLSYNEQF
TRBJ2-7 | TRBV5-5 | - | ASSGGQLNEQY
TRBJ2-3 | TRBV11-2 | - | ASSLAESGTQY
TRBJ2-3 | TRBV11-2 | - | ASNLDRVDTQY
TRBJ2-5 | TRBV28 | once | AISKRQGQETQY
TRBJ2-5 | TRBV6-6 | once | ASIYAQGRETQY
TRBJ2-3 | TRBV6-6 | - | AKGAQGHTDTQY
TRBJ1-5 | TRBV12-3/TRBV12-4 | many | ASSLGNNQPQH
TRBJ2-4 | TRBV6-2/TRBV6-3 | - | ASRNPGQGDILN
TRBJ2-1 | TRBV11-2 | - | ASSLFSSLAGLRTYNERF
TRBJ1-5 | TRBV6-6 | medium-sized | ASSYGQGTNQPQH
TRBJ2-1 | TRBV10-1 | - | DSQVGGTRQNELF
TRBJ1-2 | TRBV28 | once | VRSFPGVYGYT
TRBJ1-5 | TRBV6-6 | - | LSSYGQGTNQPQH